These 9 T cell receptor beta chains came from one sample sequenced in a study of cytomegalovirus exposure and HLA in healthy donors. The PCR used 60 Vbeta and 13 Jbeta primers. Sequencing was performed with immunoSEQ multiplex PCR; in TCRdb, only in-frame clones are kept and a portion is missing. The top ten hold approximately 2.1% of the sample, which has 95,000 to 100,000 clones, 60% to 75% seen once. Input material: PBMCs. Receptors originate from a woman aged 40 to 50 in good health and CMV-seronegative.

The chain uses TRBV7-9 and TRBJ2-5, with 9 bases fitting TRBD2. TRBJ2-7 matches the DNA end more closely, so the J call is doubtful. From germline, CDR1 is SEHNR and CDR2 FQNEAQ (reference sequence). This CDR3 has 16 amino acids. CDR3 nucleotides: TGTGCCAGCAGCTACACGAGCGCTAGCGGGGACTACGAGCAGTACTTC. It specifies CASSYTSASGDYEQYF.

This chain joins TRBV6-5 and TRBJ1-2; 8 positions match TRBD1. With V trimmed by 2 bases and J by 7 bases, 3 bases remained unmatched. Germline V gives CDR1 MNHEY, CDR2 SVGAGI. The CDR3 covers 13 residues. The CDR3 DNA reads as TGTGCCAGCAGTTACGCCGACAGGGGTGGCTACACCTTC. This sequence encodes CASSYADRGGYTF.

This clone was found once. This chain uses TRBV10-2 with TRBJ2-1; 8 bases map to TRBD1. With 3 bases clipped from V and 3 bases from J, the junction kept 4 bases outside the gene matches. The CDR3 sequence is 15 residues long. Looked up from germline, CDR1 is WSHSY and CDR2 is SAAADI. The chain's CDR3 is CASSDQTGVYNEQFF. CDR3 DNA sequence: TGCGCCAGCAGTGATCAGACAGGGGTCTACAATGAGCAGTTCTTC.

The chain couples TRBV6-5 to TRBJ2-7; TRBD1 matches at 7 bases. Germline CDR1 MNHEY, CDR2 SVGAGI. The CDR3 runs to 15 residues. V lost 2 bases and J lost 0; bases outside the gene matches: 4. The CDR3 spells CASSYTGQLSYEQYF. The CDR3 DNA reads as TGTGCCAGCAGTTACACGGGACAGCTCTCCTACGAGCAGTACTTC.

Only a few counts were recorded for this clone. The chain has TRBV5-1 and TRBJ2-3, with D uncertain. V dropped 6 bases and J dropped 0 bases, with 17 bases sitting between them. Germline assignment: CDR1 SGHRS and CDR2 YFSETQ. The CDR3 consists of 16 residues. The CDR3 DNA follows: TGCGCCAGCAAGATTGGAGTCAGCTCTAGCACAGATACGCAGTATTTT. Translation: CASKIGVSSSTDTQYF.

Only one count was recorded for this clone. The J gene is TRBJ2-1, the V gene TRBV5-1; 11 bases are a match to TRBD2. The CDR3 has 14 amino acids. The germline gives CDR1 SGHRS, CDR2 YFSETQ. After removal of 5 bases from V and 6 bases from J, the junction contained 4 bases not matched to a gene. In nucleotides, the CDR3 is TGCGCCAGCAGTACTAGCGGGGGTCGCAATGAGCAGTTCTTC. Protein sequence: CASSTSGGRNEQFF.

The rearrangement links TRBV6-5 to TRBJ1-2; TRBD1 aligns across 10 bases. The junction had 7 bases not matched to a gene; V was cut back by 6 bases and J by 3 bases. The CDR3 has 15 amino acids. Germline loops: CDR1 MNHEY, CDR2 SVGAGI. CDR3 sequence reads: CASSKRQGADYGYTF. CDR3 in DNA: TGTGCCAGCAGCAAGAGACAGGGGGCGGACTATGGCTACACCTTC.

V is TRBV29-1 and J is TRBJ1-2; no clear D. This CDR3 is 15 amino acids long. V shed 1 base and J shed 4 bases, with 16 bases lying between them. Germline-derived CDR1 and CDR2 are SQVTM and ANQGSEA. CDR3 in amino acids: CSVEGAAETLYGYTF. In DNA form, the CDR3 reads TGCAGCGTTGAAGGTGCGGCAGAAACTCTCTATGGCTACACCTTC.

This clone was counted only a few times. For the CDR3, the DNA is TGCGCCAGCAGCCAAACTAGCGGGGGGGCCAATGAGCAGTTCTTC. This encodes CASSQTSGGANEQFF. The rearrangement links TRBV4-3 to TRBJ2-1; the match to TRBD2 covers 13 bases. Trimming cost V 2 bases and J 6 bases; bases outside gene matches: 1. The CDR3 spans 15 residues. CDR1 is LGHNA and CDR2 is YSLEER in the germline V gene.